This T cell receptor (beta chain) is drawn from a study of blood T cell repertoires in COVID-19. Across the whole study: COVID-19 samples collected from the United States, Italy and Spain covered acute and convalescent phases. T cells, B-cell-depleted T cells, or PBMCs provided the cDNA or gDNA that served as material.

Authors' analysis steps: Cell counts per sample came from amplifying reference gene primers. Some clones are missing from TCRdb's copy, which holds only in-frame ones; the method was immunoSEQ multiplex PCR. From that table come the V and J calls and clone size; the DNA was used to work out D and trimming. The sample carries tens of thousands of clones, over 75% recorded once. CDR3 size: 19 residues. The receptor was derived from a human donor in a cohort sampled during active COVID-19. The V and J genes are TRBV21-1 and TRBJ1-1; the table's D call, TRBD1, was not checked against the DNA. TRBV21-1 is described as a pseudogene. Sequencing was carried out using peripheral blood. For the CDR3, the DNA is TGTGCCAGCAGTCTATCTTCCCGGGACAGGGAAGGGGCGAACACTGAAGCTTTCTTT. Protein: CASSLSSRDREGANTEAFF.